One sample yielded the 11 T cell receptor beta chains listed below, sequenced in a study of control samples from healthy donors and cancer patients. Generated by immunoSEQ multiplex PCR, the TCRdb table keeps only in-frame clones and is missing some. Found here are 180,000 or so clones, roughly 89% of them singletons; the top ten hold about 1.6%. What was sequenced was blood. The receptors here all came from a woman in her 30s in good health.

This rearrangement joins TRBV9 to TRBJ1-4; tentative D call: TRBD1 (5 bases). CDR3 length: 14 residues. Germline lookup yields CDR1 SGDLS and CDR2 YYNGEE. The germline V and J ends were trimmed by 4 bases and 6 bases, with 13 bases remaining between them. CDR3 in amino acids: CASSPRGGDEKLFF. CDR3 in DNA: TGTGCCAGCAGCCCAAGGGGTGGAGATGAAAAACTGTTTTTT.

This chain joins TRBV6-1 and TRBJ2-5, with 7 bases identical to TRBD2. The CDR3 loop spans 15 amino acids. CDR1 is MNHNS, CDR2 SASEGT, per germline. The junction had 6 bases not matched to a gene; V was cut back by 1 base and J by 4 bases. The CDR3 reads CASSEGEGGSETQYF. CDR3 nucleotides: TGTGCCAGCAGTGAAGGGGAGGGCGGTTCAGAGACCCAGTACTTC.

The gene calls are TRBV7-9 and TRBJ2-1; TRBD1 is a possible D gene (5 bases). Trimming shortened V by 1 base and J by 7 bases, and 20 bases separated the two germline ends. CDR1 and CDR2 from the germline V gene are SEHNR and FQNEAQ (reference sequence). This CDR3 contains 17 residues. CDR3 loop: CASSLGQQGYSRNEQFF. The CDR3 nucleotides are TGTGCCAGCAGCTTAGGTCAGCAGGGTTATAGCAGGAATGAGCAGTTCTTC.

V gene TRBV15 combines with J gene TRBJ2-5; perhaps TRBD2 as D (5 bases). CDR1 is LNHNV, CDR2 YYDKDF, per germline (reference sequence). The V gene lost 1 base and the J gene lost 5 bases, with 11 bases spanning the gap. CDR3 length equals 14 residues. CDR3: CATSRGGSDETQYF. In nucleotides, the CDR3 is TGTGCCACCAGCAGAGGAGGGTCGGACGAGACCCAGTACTTC.

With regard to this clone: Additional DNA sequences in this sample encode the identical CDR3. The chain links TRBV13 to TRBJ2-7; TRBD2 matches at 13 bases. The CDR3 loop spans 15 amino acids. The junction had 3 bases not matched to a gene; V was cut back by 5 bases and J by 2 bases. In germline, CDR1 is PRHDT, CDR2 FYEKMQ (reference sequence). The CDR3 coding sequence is TGTGCCAGCAGCCCAGGACTAGCGGGGGCCTACGAGCAGTACTTC. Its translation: CASSPGLAGAYEQYF.

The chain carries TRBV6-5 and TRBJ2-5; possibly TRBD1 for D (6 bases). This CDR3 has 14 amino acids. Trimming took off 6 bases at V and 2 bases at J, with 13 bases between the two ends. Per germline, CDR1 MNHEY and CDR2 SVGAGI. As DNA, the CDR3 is TGTGCCAGCAGCTCAAGAAGGGGGCAAGAGACCCAGTACTTC. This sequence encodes CASSSRRGQETQYF.

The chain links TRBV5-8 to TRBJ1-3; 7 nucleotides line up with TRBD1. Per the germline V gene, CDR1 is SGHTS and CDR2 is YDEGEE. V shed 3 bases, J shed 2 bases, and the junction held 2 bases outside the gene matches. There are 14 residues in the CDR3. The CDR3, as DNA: TGTGCCAGCAGCTACAGGGGAACTGGAAACACCATATATTTT. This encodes CASSYRGTGNTIYF.

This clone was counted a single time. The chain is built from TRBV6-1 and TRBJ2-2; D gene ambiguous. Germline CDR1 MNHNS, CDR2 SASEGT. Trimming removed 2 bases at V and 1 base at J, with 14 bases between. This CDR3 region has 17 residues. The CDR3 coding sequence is TGTGCCAGCAGTGAATCTGGTGGGCAAGGGAACACCGGGGAGCTGTTTTTT. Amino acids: CASSESGGQGNTGELFF.

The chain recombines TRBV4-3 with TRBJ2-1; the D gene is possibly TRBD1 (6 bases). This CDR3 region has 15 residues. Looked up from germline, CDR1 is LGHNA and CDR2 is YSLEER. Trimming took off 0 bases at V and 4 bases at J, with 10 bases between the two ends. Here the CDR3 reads CASSQDQGNYNEQFF. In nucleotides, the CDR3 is TGCGCCAGCAGCCAAGACCAGGGGAATTACAATGAGCAGTTCTTC.

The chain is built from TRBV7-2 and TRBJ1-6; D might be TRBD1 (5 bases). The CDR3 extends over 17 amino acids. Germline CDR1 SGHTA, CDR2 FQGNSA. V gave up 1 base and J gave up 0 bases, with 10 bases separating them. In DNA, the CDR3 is TGTGCCAGCAGCTTAGGGGGGGGATTCTCCTATAATTCACCCCTCCACTTT. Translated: CASSLGGGFSYNSPLHF. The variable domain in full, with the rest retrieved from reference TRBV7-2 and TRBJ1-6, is GAGVSQSPSNKVTEKGKDVELRCDPISGHTALYWYRQSLGQGLEFLIYFQGNSAPDKSGLPSDRFSAERTGGSVSTLTIQRTQQEDSAVYLCASSLGGGFSYNSPLHFGNGTRLTVT.

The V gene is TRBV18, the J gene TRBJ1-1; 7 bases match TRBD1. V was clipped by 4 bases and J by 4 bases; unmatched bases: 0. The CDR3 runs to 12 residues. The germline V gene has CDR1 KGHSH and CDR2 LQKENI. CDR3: CASSQGATEAFF. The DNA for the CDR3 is TGTGCCAGCTCACAGGGGGCCACTGAAGCTTTCTTT. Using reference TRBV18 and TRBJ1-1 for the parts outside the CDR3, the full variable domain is NAGVMQNPRHLVRRRGQEARLRCSPMKGHSHVYWYRQLPEEGLKFMVYLQKENIIDESGMPKERFSAEFPKEGPSILRIQQVVRGDSAAYFCASSQGATEAFFGQGTRLTVV.